The source of this T cell receptor (beta chain) is a study of response to subunit inactivated influenza vaccine. Study-wide points: The authors suggested that few new T cells are recruited per seasonal influenza vaccination.

J lost 7 bases, V lost 0 bases, and 3 bases had no gene match. CDR1 is SGDLS and CDR2 is YYNGEE in the germline V gene. The CDR3 has 15 amino acids. TCRdb used MiXCR to reprocess the RT-PCR reads, holding one entry per CDR3 protein. In the table there are about 800,000 distinct CDR3 sequences, about 20% of which are singletons. Regarding this clonotype: The target antigen is unknown.

This chain uses TRBV9 with TRBJ2-1; 11 positions agree with TRBD2. The sequenced sample was PBMCs from blood, obtained approximately 5 days after vaccination. This sequence originates from a man between 45 and 60 years old who received an inactivated influenza vaccine. CDR3 sequence reads: CASSVVTSGGNEQFF. In DNA form, the CDR3 reads TGTGCCAGCAGCGTAGTAACTAGCGGGGGTAATGAGCAGTTCTTC. Looking up the rest from reference TRBV9 and TRBJ2-1 gives the full variable domain: DSGVTQTPKHLITATGQRVTLRCSPRSGDLSVYWYQQSLDQGLQFLIQYYNGEERAKGNILERFSAQQFPDLHSELNLSSLELGDSALYFCASSVVTSGGNEQFFGPGTRLTVL.